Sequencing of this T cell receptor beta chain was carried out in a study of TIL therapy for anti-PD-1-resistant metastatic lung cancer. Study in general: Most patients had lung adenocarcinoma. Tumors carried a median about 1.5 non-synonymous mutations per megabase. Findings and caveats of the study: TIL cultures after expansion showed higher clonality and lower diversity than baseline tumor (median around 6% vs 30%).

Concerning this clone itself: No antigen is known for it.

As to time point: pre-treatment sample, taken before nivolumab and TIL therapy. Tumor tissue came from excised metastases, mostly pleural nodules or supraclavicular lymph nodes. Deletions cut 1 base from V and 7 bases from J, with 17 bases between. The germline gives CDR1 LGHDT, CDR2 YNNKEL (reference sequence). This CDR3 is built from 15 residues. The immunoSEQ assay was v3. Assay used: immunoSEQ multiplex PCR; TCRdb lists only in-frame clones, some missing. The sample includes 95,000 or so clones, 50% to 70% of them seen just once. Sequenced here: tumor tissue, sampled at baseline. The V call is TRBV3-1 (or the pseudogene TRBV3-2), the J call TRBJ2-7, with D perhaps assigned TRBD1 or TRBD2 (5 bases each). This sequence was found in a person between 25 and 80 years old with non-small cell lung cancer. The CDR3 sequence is CASSQVGRGKGEQYF. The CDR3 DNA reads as TGTGCCAGCAGCCAAGTCGGTCGGGGAAAGGGGGAGCAGTACTTC.